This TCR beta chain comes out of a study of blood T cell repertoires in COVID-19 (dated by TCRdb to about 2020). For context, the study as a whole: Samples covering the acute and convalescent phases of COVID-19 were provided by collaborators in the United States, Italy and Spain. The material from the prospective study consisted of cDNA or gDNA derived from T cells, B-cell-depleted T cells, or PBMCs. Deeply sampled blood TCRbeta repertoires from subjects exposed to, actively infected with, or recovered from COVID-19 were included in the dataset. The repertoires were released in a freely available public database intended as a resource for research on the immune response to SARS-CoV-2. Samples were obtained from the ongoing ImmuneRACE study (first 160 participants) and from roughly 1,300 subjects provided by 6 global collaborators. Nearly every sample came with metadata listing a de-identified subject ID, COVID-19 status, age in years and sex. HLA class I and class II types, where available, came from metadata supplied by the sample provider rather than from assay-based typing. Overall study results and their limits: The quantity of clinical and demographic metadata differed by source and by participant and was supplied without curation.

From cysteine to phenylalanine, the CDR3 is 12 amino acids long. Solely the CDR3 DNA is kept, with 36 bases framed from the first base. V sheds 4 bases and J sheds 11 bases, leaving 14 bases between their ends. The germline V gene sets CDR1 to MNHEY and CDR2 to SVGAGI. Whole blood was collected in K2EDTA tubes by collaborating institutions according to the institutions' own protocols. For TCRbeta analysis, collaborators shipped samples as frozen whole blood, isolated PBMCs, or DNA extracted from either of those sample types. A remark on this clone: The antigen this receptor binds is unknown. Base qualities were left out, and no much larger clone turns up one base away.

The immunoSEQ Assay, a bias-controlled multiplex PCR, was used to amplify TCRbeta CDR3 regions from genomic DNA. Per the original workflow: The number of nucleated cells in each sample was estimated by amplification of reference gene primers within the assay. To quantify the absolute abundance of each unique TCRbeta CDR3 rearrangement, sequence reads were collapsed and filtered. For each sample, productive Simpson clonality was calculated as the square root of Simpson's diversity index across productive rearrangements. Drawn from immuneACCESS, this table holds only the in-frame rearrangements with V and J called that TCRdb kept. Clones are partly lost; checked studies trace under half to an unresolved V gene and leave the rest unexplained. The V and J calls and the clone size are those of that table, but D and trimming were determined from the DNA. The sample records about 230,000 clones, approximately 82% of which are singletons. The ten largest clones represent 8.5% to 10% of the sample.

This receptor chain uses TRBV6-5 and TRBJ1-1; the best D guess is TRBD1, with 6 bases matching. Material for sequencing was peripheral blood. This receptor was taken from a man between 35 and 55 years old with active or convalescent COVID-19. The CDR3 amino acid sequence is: CASSFTSGVAFF. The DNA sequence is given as TGTGCCAGCAGTTTCACCTCAGGGGTTGCTTTCTTT.